This T cell receptor beta chain stems from a study of cytomegalovirus exposure and HLA in healthy donors. Study-level background: The use of the same platform for the 90 to 150 validation repertoires and the roughly 670 first-cohort repertoires was reported by a later analysis. Study outcomes and limitations: Researchers catalogued 150 or so TCR beta chains as cytomegalovirus-associated. Most TCR sequences proved rare, with some public TCRs found in many donors. The TCR clusters that emerged in the first cohort tended, a later analysis found, to co-occur in the 120 or so validation repertoires.

Sequenced by immunoSEQ multiplex PCR; TCRdb stores in-frame clones only, minus some. The sample lists about 130,000 clones, 85% to 95% occurring once. CDR3 size: 14 residues. Germline V CDR1 and CDR2: LNHDA, SQIVND (reference sequence). V was pared by 4 bases and J by 7 bases, with 14 bases between. This clone has a single count. No antigen is known for it. The sample taken for sequencing was PBMCs. The V gene is TRBV19, the J gene TRBJ1-5, with D possibly matching TRBD1 (6 bases). This clonotype was sampled from a woman aged 18-29 years in good health and CMV-seronegative. The chain's CDR3 is CASSTSGVGQPQHF. The CDR3 bases are TGTGCCAGTAGTACATCAGGGGTGGGACAGCCCCAGCATTTT.